This TCR beta chain is from a study of shared clonotypes between healthy human individuals (dated by TCRdb to the early 2020s). In terms of the full investigation: The cohort included a few men and two women between 18 and 49 years of age. For each donor, CD4 naive and CD4 memory were each given three plates, CD8 naive was given two plates, and CD8 memory was given one plate. Blood TCR repertoires of four to six healthy adults were deeply sequenced to estimate repertoire size and the extent of clonotype sharing between individuals. Leukapheresis yielded between about 0.8 and 9.5 billion PBMCs per donor. To increase sequencing depth and limit assay-specific biases, TCR repertoire library preparation and sequencing were carried out by different laboratories using diverse techniques.

General conclusions and limits of the study: Incomplete sequencing was indicated by rarefaction of sorted-subset datasets, despite the large sequencing depth. Across a handful of donors, approximately 4.6% of naive CD4, 3% to 4% of naive CD8, approximately 2.5% of memory CD4, and about 0.44% of memory CD8 clonotypes were shared. Compared with non-shared clonotypes, clonotypes shared by all four sorted-subset donors had higher generation probabilities. Sampling was restricted to blood, and TCR repertoires in tissues likely differ from the TCR repertoires found in blood. Larger estimated clonotype richness was generally found for naive subsets than for memory subsets. Pairwise subsampling led to the expectation that sequencing depth would affect the degree of clonotype sharing among donors. Because the study included only a small number of donors, the genetic and exposure-history diversity represented was limited.

Using the deep immunoSEQ assay, TCR CDR3 regions were amplified from genomic DNA by multiplex PCR. Extracted genomic DNA from each cell subset was spread evenly across all wells of several immunoSEQ 96-well plates, with each plate serving as a replicate. For sorted subsets, roughly 200 ng genomic DNA, equal to some 28,000 T cell genomes, was loaded into each replicate PCR. Purified libraries were measured with a Qubit 3.0 fluorometer, size-checked on a Bioanalyzer 2100, and measured again with the KAPA Library Quantification kit. A separate single-read 150-cycle Illumina NextSeq 550 flow cell was used to sequence each immunoSEQ 96-well plate. The paper's data handling went like this. Because the immunoSEQ output included only junctional sequences and no quality scores, the filtering could not be the same as the filtering used for full-length reads. Sequences were annotated with PyIR, a Python wrapper for IgBLAST v1.9, using IMGT germline references to assign V/J genes and CDR3. Reads were filtered out if the reads had weak V/J assignments (E-value above 1e-6), no CDR3, stop codons, out-of-frame junctions, or ambiguous translated residues. V3J clonotypes were defined as sequences sharing the same inferred V gene, J gene, and CDR3 amino acid sequence. The percentage overlap between two repertoires was calculated by dividing the number of shared unique clonotypes by the size of the smaller repertoire. Three approaches were used to assess repertoire richness: RTK rarefaction, the Chao1 estimator, and Recon v2.1 estimates of unobserved clonotypes. OLGA was used to compute generation probabilities for all TCRbeta clonotypes that the gDNA method yielded from a handful of donors. Drawn from immuneACCESS, this table holds only the in-frame rearrangements with V and J called that TCRdb kept. Clones are partly lost; checked studies trace under half to an unresolved V gene and leave the rest unexplained. The V and J calls and clone size come from that table; D and trimming were worked out from the DNA. Present in this sample are approximately 740,000 clones, less than 85% of which were seen just once. The ten largest clones represent less than 2% of the sample.

The CDR1 and CDR2 encoded by the germline V gene are SQVTM and ANQGSEA. The junction shows trimming of 7 bases on V and 3 bases on J, and the gene matches do not reach 14 bases of it. From the cysteine through the phenylalanine, the CDR3 covers 18 amino acids. CDR3 DNA only is kept here, 54 bases in frame from base 1. About this clone itself: The specificity of this receptor is unknown. Base qualities are not recorded, but no much larger clone differs from it by a single base.

Donors were healthy HIV-negative adults with no recently reported acute infections or vaccinations. Only Caucasian adults living in Nashville, Tennessee, USA were represented among the donors. CD4+ T cells were enriched by magnetic negative selection; naive cells were then positively selected on CD45RA, and the negative fraction formed the memory subset. Blood was collected by leukapheresis, and PBMCs were isolated by Ficoll-Histopaque density gradient centrifugation and then cryopreserved in liquid nitrogen vapor phase. Purity and quantity of every magnetically sorted T cell population were checked by analytical flow cytometry. Each sorted fraction had its genomic DNA isolated and then quantified by UV absorbance on a Nanodrop 2000c.

The source of this sequence is a woman in her twenties or thirties in good health. Sequenced: memory CD4+ T cells sorted from blood. The cell subset or site label on this specimen signifies: CD45RA-negative fraction. The chain links TRBV29-1 with TRBJ2-1, and 14 junction bases match TRBD2. In nucleotide form, the sequence is TGCAGCGCCCTTCCGGGACTAGCGGGAGTATTTGGCTACAATGAGCAGTTCTTC. The translation is CSALPGLAGVFGYNEQFF.